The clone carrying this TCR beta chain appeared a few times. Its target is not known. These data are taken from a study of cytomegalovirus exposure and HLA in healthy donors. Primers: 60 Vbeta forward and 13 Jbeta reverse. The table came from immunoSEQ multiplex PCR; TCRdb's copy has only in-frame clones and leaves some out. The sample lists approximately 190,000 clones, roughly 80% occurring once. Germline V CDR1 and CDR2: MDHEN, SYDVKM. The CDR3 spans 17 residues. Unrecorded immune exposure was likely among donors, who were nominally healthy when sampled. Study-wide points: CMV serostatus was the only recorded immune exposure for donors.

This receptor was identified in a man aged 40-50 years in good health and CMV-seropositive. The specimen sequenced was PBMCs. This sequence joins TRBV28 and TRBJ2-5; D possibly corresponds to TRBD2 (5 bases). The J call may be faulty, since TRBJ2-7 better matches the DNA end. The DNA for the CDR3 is TGTGCCAGCAGTTTCGGAGGCCGGGCTCTGAGCTCCTACGAGCAGTACTTC. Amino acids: CASSFGGRALSSYEQYF.